Listed here is a single TCR beta chain. Germline-derived CDR1 and CDR2 are SGHTA and FQGNSA. The CDR3 runs 14 residues. Germline trimming cut 5 bases from V and 4 bases from J; bases unmatched to any gene: 7. Only in-frame clones appear in the TCRdb table, and some are missing; sequencing was by immunoSEQ multiplex PCR. The table shows some 50,000 clones, with 87% occurring only once. The data derive from a study of OX40 agonist ivuxolimab in advanced cancers. The sample consisted of CD4+ or CD8+ T cells sorted from blood, taken in a trial of the OX40 agonist ivuxolimab. This chain joins TRBV7-2 and TRBJ1-1, with 7 bases aligning to TRBD1. The sequence came from an adult with an advanced solid tumor such as melanoma, head and neck, liver or kidney cancer. Written as DNA, the CDR3 is TGTGCCAGCAGCCGCGACAGGGCGGGCACTGAAGCTTTCTTT. This encodes CASSRDRAGTEAFF.